This T cell receptor (beta chain) derives from a study of vaccination and CD4 T cells after COVID-19. The germline V gene has CDR1 MRHNA and CDR2 SNTAGT. The V gene lost 9 bases and the J gene lost 6 bases, with 9 bases spanning the gap. The CDR3 loop spans 12 amino acids. Specified treatment: roughly 10-day PBMC culture with coronavirus spike peptide pools or control peptides (ViraFEST assay). CD4+ T cells of the unexposed donor were collected before the COVID-19 pandemic (2011-2018). ViraFEST enlarged antigen-specific T cell populations with peptide pools and afterwards sequenced TCRs. Concerning this clonotype itself: The antigen remains unidentified.

Sequencing of the DNA from cultured CD4+ T cells was carried out with the Oncomine TCR Beta short-read assay. From the PCR reads, TCRdb called clonotypes with MiXCR, one entry per CDR3 protein. Among several thousand distinct CDR3 sequences listed, about 35% were seen once. This clonotype was sampled from a human donor in good health. Material: CD4+ T cells from blood, cultured in vitro. This rearrangement joins TRBV6-4 to TRBJ1-6; D gene ambiguous. Here the CDR3 DNA reads TGTGCCAGGGTAGTGAGTAATTCACCCCTCCACTTT. Translating it yields CARVVSNSPLHF.